One sample yielded the 27 T cell receptor beta chains listed below, sequenced in a study of cytomegalovirus exposure and HLA in healthy donors. Primers: 60 Vbeta forward and 13 Jbeta reverse. Only in-frame clones appear in the TCRdb table, and some are missing; sequencing was by immunoSEQ multiplex PCR. The table lists 130,000 to 150,000 clones, under 80% of them singletons. The specimen was PBMCs. These receptors came from a man younger than 35 in good health and CMV-seropositive.

A single count supports this clone. The gene calls are TRBV6-6 and TRBJ2-1; TRBD1 agrees at 8 bases. Per the germline V gene, CDR1 is MNHNY and CDR2 is SVGAGI (reference sequence). This CDR3 spans 14 amino acids. Trimming removed 2 bases from V and 6 bases from J; junction bases left unmatched: 3. CDR3 sequence reads: CASSYGTGLNEQFF. The DNA of the CDR3 is TGTGCCAGCAGTTACGGGACAGGACTCAATGAGCAGTTCTTC.

In DNA, the CDR3 is TGTGCCAGCAGACCTCCCCCCTCGCGAGGGAAGGGTTACGAGCAGTACTTC. This sequence encodes CASRPPPSRGKGYEQYF. The chain employs TRBV11-2 and TRBJ2-7; D may be TRBD2 (5 bases). Germline lookup yields CDR1 SGHAT and CDR2 FQNNGV. The ends were cut back, 6 bases at V and 4 bases at J, with 25 bases in the middle. The CDR3 has 17 amino acids.

The chain employs TRBV6-6 and TRBJ2-5; 9 bases map to TRBD1. CDR3 length: 14 residues. V lost 10 bases to trimming and J lost 4 bases; unmatched junction nucleotides: 10. CDR1 is MNHNY, CDR2 SVGAGI, per germline (reference sequence). The CDR3 is CATLPRDRAETQYF. CDR3 nucleotide sequence: TGTGCCACCCTCCCCCGGGACAGGGCAGAGACCCAGTACTTC.

Here the CDR3 reads CASSPNQGNSGNTIYF. CDR3 bases: TGCGCCAGCAGTCCCAATCAGGGGAACTCTGGAAACACCATATATTTT. The chain has TRBV10-2 and TRBJ1-3; possible D gene TRBD1, 6 bases. The CDR3 spans 16 residues. Germline V gene data show CDR1 as WSHSY and CDR2 as SAAADI. Trimming stripped 5 bases from V and 0 bases from J, with 14 bases between.

The chain uses TRBV28 and TRBJ1-6; D not resolved. Trimming cost V 3 bases and J 9 bases, with 12 bases left between them. The length of the CDR3 is 14 residues. CDR1 is MDHEN, CDR2 SYDVKM, per germline. The CDR3 nucleotides read TGTGCCAGCAGTTTTGGCAGTCGGGTTTCACCCCTCCACTTT. This encodes CASSFGSRVSPLHF.

This rearrangement joins TRBV5-1 to TRBJ2-3; D gene uncertain. The CDR3 covers 12 residues. V lost 4 bases to trimming and J lost 5 bases, with 8 bases between them. The germline CDR1 and CDR2 sequences are SGHRS and YFSETQ. The CDR3 spells CASSHGGDTQYF. As DNA, the CDR3 is TGCGCCAGCAGCCACGGTGGAGATACGCAGTATTTT. Based on the CDR3 plus reference TRBV5-1 and TRBJ2-3, the full variable domain is KAGVTQTPRYLIKTRGQQVTLSCSPISGHRSVSWYQQTPGQGLQFLFEYFSETQRNKGNFPGRFSGRQFSNSRSEMNVSTLELGDSALYLCASSHGGDTQYFGPGTRLTVL.

The chain carries TRBV28 and TRBJ2-7; D may be TRBD2 (6 bases). The CDR3 consists of 14 residues. Germline values: CDR1 MDHEN, CDR2 SYDVKM. V lost 6 bases to trimming and J lost 4 bases, with 16 bases between them. The CDR3, as DNA: TGTGCCAGCAGCCGGGACTCACCGGATTACGAGCAGTACTTC. This codes for CASSRDSPDYEQYF.

The chain employs TRBV5-5 and TRBJ1-2; 8 nucleotides line up with TRBD1. V shed 5 bases, J shed 7 bases, and the junction held 10 bases outside the gene matches. Germline V gene sequence: CDR1 SGHKS, CDR2 YYEKEE (reference sequence). The CDR3 spans 14 residues. The CDR3 nucleotides read TGTGCCAGCAGTGGAACCTCCGGGACAGGTGGCTACACCTTC. Amino acids: CASSGTSGTGGYTF.

J is TRBJ2-7 and V is TRBV5-1; D call uncertain. Germline values: CDR1 SGHRS, CDR2 YFSETQ. Trimming took 0 bases from V and 2 from J, leaving 6 bases between them. CDR3 size: 13 residues. The CDR3 bases are TGCGCCAGCAGCTTGGCCGCTACCTACGAGCAGTACTTC. Protein: CASSLAATYEQYF.

This clone has a single count. The chain employs TRBV6-5 and TRBJ1-5, with 8 nucleotides matching TRBD1. V was clipped by 6 bases and J by 7 bases; unmatched bases: 11. This CDR3 has 15 residues. Germline-derived CDR1 and CDR2 are MNHEY and SVGAGI. CDR3 in DNA: TGTGCCAGCAGACCCGTCGGACAGGGTGGCCAGCCCCAGCATTTT. Protein: CASRPVGQGGQPQHF.

V and J are TRBV29-1 and TRBJ2-7; D is unclear. The CDR3 extends over 11 amino acids. Looked up from germline, CDR1 is SQVTM and CDR2 is ANQGSEA. With 4 bases removed from V and 3 bases from J, the gap between germline ends came to 7 bases. The CDR3 DNA is TGCAGCGTTGCGGTAAGCTACGAGCAGTACTTC. This gives the protein CSVAVSYEQYF.

The chain is built from TRBV30 and TRBJ1-2, with unresolved D. CDR3 size: 14 residues. In germline, CDR1 is GTSNPN, CDR2 SVGIG (reference sequence). V dropped 3 bases and J dropped 7 bases, with 18 bases sitting between them. The DNA of the CDR3 is TGTGCCTGGAGCGACTTGAGCGACCTATCTGGCTACACCTTC. This codes for CAWSDLSDLSGYTF.

The chain has TRBV28 and TRBJ1-2; TRBD1 matches at 9 bases. CDR3 length: 16 amino acids. V lost 2 bases to trimming and J lost 5 bases; unmatched junction nucleotides: 9. Germline lookup yields CDR1 MDHEN and CDR2 SYDVKM. CDR3 coding DNA: TGTGCCAGCAGTTTAACAGGGGGCGCAGGGGAATATGGCTACACCTTC. Translated, it gives CASSLTGGAGEYGYTF.

This chain uses TRBV29-1 with TRBJ1-2; 7 nucleotides line up with TRBD1. The CDR3 totals 13 residues. The ends lost 4 bases at V and 4 bases at J; junction bases unmatched: 6. Germline CDR1 is SQVTM and CDR2 is ANQGSEA. CDR3 coding DNA: TGCAGCGTTGGGACAGGTCTTAGCTATGGCTACACCTTC. Protein sequence: CSVGTGLSYGYTF.

Only one count was recorded for this clone. V usage is TRBV7-2 and J usage is TRBJ2-6, with D uncertain. This CDR3 spans 15 amino acids. Germline-derived CDR1 and CDR2 are SGHTA and FQGNSA. V lost 0 bases and J 1 base, leaving 4 bases between the germline ends. The CDR3 DNA reads as TGTGCCAGCAGCTTAGCTTTATCTGGGGCCAACGTCCTGACTTTC. This encodes CASSLALSGANVLTF.

CDR3 amino acids: CASSPGTSGTDTQYF. CDR3 DNA sequence: TGCGCCAGCAGCCCGGGGACTAGCGGCACAGATACGCAGTATTTT. The rearrangement links TRBV5-1 to TRBJ2-3; 10 bases line up with TRBD2. The CDR3 covers 15 residues. CDR1 is SGHRS and CDR2 is YFSETQ in the germline V gene. The trim removed 4 bases at V and 1 base at J, leaving 3 bases unmatched.

The chain has TRBV5-4 and TRBJ1-1; TRBD1 aligns across 9 bases. V dropped 2 bases and J dropped 3; count of bases not matched to a gene: 2. Germline V gene sequence: CDR1 SGHNT, CDR2 YYREEE (reference sequence). This CDR3 comprises 14 residues. CDR3 amino acids: CASSFDRGDTEAFF. For the CDR3, the DNA is TGTGCCAGCAGCTTCGACAGGGGGGACACTGAAGCTTTCTTT.

The chain is built from TRBV7-2 and TRBJ2-7, with 8 nucleotides matching TRBD1. The trim removed 4 bases at V and 1 base at J, leaving 3 bases unmatched. This CDR3 has 14 residues. Germline V CDR1 and CDR2: SGHTA, FQGNSA. CDR3 residues: CASSSGQGSYEQYF. The CDR3 region has the DNA TGTGCCAGCAGCTCCGGACAGGGATCCTACGAGCAGTACTTC. Together with reference TRBV7-2 and TRBJ2-7, the CDR3 gives the full variable domain: GAGVSQSPSNKVTEKGKDVELRCDPISGHTALYWYRQSLGQGLEFLIYFQGNSAPDKSGLPSDRFSAERTGGSVSTLTIQRTQQEDSAVYLCASSSGQGSYEQYFGPGTRLTVT.

The chain recombines TRBV11-2 with TRBJ2-5; maybe TRBD1 (5 bases). V was shortened by 6 bases and J by 3 bases, with 8 bases between the two germline ends. The germline V gene has CDR1 SGHAT and CDR2 FQNNGV. This CDR3 contains 12 residues. The CDR3 DNA is TGTGCCAGCAGATGGACAAAAGAGACCCAGTACTTC. Residues: CASRWTKETQYF.

The table lists this clone with a few counts. Germline is not matched at one junction end, which may reflect a read error. The J gene is TRBJ2-3, the V gene TRBV7-9; 8 positions agree with TRBD1. There are 16 residues in the CDR3. CDR1 and CDR2 from the germline V gene are SEHNR and FQNEAQ (reference sequence). CDR3 DNA: TGTGCCAGCAACTTAGGTCTGACAGGGGACCCAGATACGCAGTATTTT. Translating gives CASNLGLTGDPDTQYF.

The chain has TRBV9 and TRBJ2-3; a possible D gene is TRBD1 (6 bases). V was shortened by 0 bases and J by 2 bases, with 10 bases between the two germline ends. Germline V gene sequence: CDR1 SGDLS, CDR2 YYNGEE. The CDR3 length is 15 residues. CDR3 residues: CASSVAAGDTDTQYF. As DNA, the CDR3 is TGTGCCAGCAGCGTAGCGGCAGGGGACACAGATACGCAGTATTTT. Full variable domain (missing parts from reference TRBV9 and TRBJ2-3): DSGVTQTPKHLITATGQRVTLRCSPRSGDLSVYWYQQSLDQGLQFLIQYYNGEERAKGNILERFSAQQFPDLHSELNLSSLELGDSALYFCASSVAAGDTDTQYFGPGTRLTVL.

In its sample, this clone was seen a few times. The rearrangement uses TRBV19 and TRBJ2-5; D possibly corresponds to TRBD2 (6 bases). The V and J ends lost 3 bases and 5 bases respectively, with 16 bases between them. CDR1 is LNHDA, CDR2 SQIVND, per germline (reference sequence). This CDR3 comprises 15 residues. DNA for the CDR3: TGTGCCAGTAGTATCAGTGGGACTCCCAGGGAGACCCAGTACTTC. Translated: CASSISGTPRETQYF.

This sequence joins TRBV28 and TRBJ1-2; no clear D gene. Looked up from germline, CDR1 is MDHEN and CDR2 is SYDVKM. V was shortened by 6 bases and J by 5 bases, with 10 bases between the two germline ends. The CDR3 extends over 12 amino acids. The CDR3 region is CASSPGGYGYTF. DNA for the CDR3: TGTGCCAGCAGCCCTGGCGGGTATGGCTACACCTTC.

This clone came up once. The V call is TRBV5-1, the J call TRBJ2-5; TRBD1 matches at 9 bases. V lost 3 bases, J lost 4 bases, and 4 bases stayed unmatched. The CDR3 runs to 14 residues. CDR1 and CDR2 from the germline V gene are SGHRS and YFSETQ. In DNA form, the CDR3 reads TGCGCCAGCAGCTCTACAGGGGGCGCAGAGACCCAGTACTTC. This sequence encodes CASSSTGGAETQYF. Using reference TRBV5-1 and TRBJ2-5 for the parts outside the CDR3, the full variable domain is KAGVTQTPRYLIKTRGQQVTLSCSPISGHRSVSWYQQTPGQGLQFLFEYFSETQRNKGNFPGRFSGRQFSNSRSEMNVSTLELGDSALYLCASSSTGGAETQYFGPGTRLLVL.

The chain recombines TRBV14 with TRBJ2-2; weak D call: TRBD1 (6 bases). The CDR3 spans 14 residues. V was trimmed by 2 bases and J by 5 bases, leaving 9 bases between them. The V gene's germline CDR1 is SGHDN and CDR2 FVKESK. DNA for the CDR3: TGTGCCAGCAGCCAACAGGGGCTGACCGGGGAGCTGTTTTTT. Protein product: CASSQQGLTGELFF.

The rearrangement links TRBV29-1 to TRBJ2-2, with D possibly matching TRBD1 (7 bases). Germline loops: CDR1 SQVTM, CDR2 ANQGSEA. The CDR3 runs 13 residues. The CDR3: CSRGRGATGELFF. The CDR3 nucleotides are TGCAGTCGGGGCAGGGGGGCGACCGGGGAGCTGTTTTTT.

V is TRBV28 and J is TRBJ1-5; no reliable D call. CDR1 is MDHEN and CDR2 is SYDVKM in the germline V gene. Trimming stripped 5 bases from V and 4 bases from J, with 6 bases between. The CDR3 extends over 12 amino acids. CDR3 in DNA: TGTGCCAGCAGTACTCGGAATCAGCCCCAGCATTTT. It specifies CASSTRNQPQHF.